A selection of T cell receptor beta chains follows, all from one sample in a study of T cell changes during pregnancy in multiple sclerosis. Sequencing used immunoSEQ multiplex PCR; TCRdb keeps in-frame clones, though not all of them. Among approximately 41,000 clones listed, roughly 93% were seen once. The sample comprised PBMCs (not recorded whether the cells were cultured). Every receptor here comes from a female donor with multiple sclerosis, enrolled in a pregnancy study. The CDR3 runs from the conserved cysteine through the conserved F or W. A D gene is named only where the DNA matches it firmly. For some rows the clone size is stated as once, few or many, or as a class when expanded; others skip it.

v_gene,d_gene,abundance,j_gene,CDR3aa,CDR3nt
TRBV28,TRBD1,.,TRBJ1-1,CASNRQGAITEAFF,TGTGCCAGCAACCGACAGGGGGCTATTACTGAAGCTTTCTTT
TRBV6-6,TRBD1,few,TRBJ2-7,CAGGTGGREQYF,TGTGCCGGTGGGACAGGGGGTCGTGAGCAGTACTTC
TRBV7-8,.,.,TRBJ1-4,CASSLGTSNEKLFF,TGTGCCAGCAGCCTGGGGACTTCTAATGAAAAACTGTTTTTT
TRBV7-9,.,.,TRBJ2-1,CASSLGAATYNEQFF,TGTGCCAGCAGCTTAGGAGCGGCCACCTACAATGAGCAGTTCTTC
TRBV10-3,.,.,TRBJ1-2,CAISQGHYPNGYTF,TGTGCCATCAGCCAAGGACATTATCCGAATGGCTACACCTTC
TRBV5-1,TRBD1,.,TRBJ2-1,CASSTFGTGGHEQFF,TGCGCCAGCAGCACCTTCGGGACAGGGGGCCATGAGCAGTTCTTC
TRBV19,.,.,TRBJ2-1,CASSIGLGVNEQFF,TGTGCCAGTAGTATCGGTCTGGGGGTGAATGAGCAGTTCTTC
TRBV5-1,.,once,TRBJ2-7,CASRIQPQNYEQYF,TGCGCCAGCCGGATACAACCCCAAAACTACGAGCAGTACTTC
TRBV6-1,TRBD1,medium-sized,TRBJ1-5,CASSQEAGQGYQPQHF,TGTGCCAGCAGTCAAGAGGCGGGACAGGGTTATCAGCCCCAGCATTTT
TRBV7-2,.,once,TRBJ1-2,CASSLRQPYGYTF,TGTGCCAGCAGCTTACGACAGCCCTATGGCTACACCTTC
TRBV5-1,.,.,TRBJ1-2,CASSLQYQQDYGYTF,TGCGCCAGCAGCTTGCAGTATCAGCAGGACTATGGCTACACCTTC
TRBV11-2,TRBD2,.,TRBJ2-3,CASSLNLAGAFTDTQYF,TGTGCCAGCAGCTTAAACCTAGCGGGAGCGTTCACAGATACGCAGTATTTT
TRBV2,.,.,TRBJ2-3,CASTPSTDTQYF,TGTGCCAGCACGCCAAGCACAGATACGCAGTATTTT
TRBV5-6,.,.,TRBJ2-3,CASSLAGDTLSLTDTQYF,TGTGCCAGCAGCTTGGCCGGAGACACTCTTTCCCTCACAGATACGCAGTATTTT
TRBV6-4,.,.,TRBJ2-3,CASSDQGGVGTDTQYF,TGTGCCAGCAGTGACCAAGGGGGAGTGGGTACAGATACGCAGTATTTT
TRBV4-1,TRBD2,once,TRBJ2-7,CASSQDAVETSGSEQYF,TGCGCCAGCAGCCAAGATGCGGTGGAGACTAGCGGGAGCGAGCAGTACTTC
TRBV4-1,.,.,TRBJ1-1,CASSWEGGDTEAFF,TGCGCCAGCAGCTGGGAGGGAGGTGACACTGAAGCTTTCTTT
TRBV5-1,.,.,TRBJ2-2,CASSFGGTELFF,TGCGCCAGCAGCTTCGGAGGGACGGAGCTGTTTTTT
TRBV7-3,TRBD2,.,TRBJ2-3,CASSPGTSGYTDTQYF,TGTGCCAGCAGCCCCGGGACTAGCGGGTACACAGATACGCAGTATTTT
TRBV18,TRBD2,.,TRBJ2-7,CASSPGLVIYEQYF,TGTGCCAGCTCGCCGGGACTAGTGATCTACGAGCAGTACTTC
TRBV14,.,.,TRBJ2-6,CASSPPPGAVSGANVLTF,TGTGCCAGCAGCCCTCCTCCGGGGGCGGTCTCTGGGGCCAACGTCCTGACTTTC
TRBV7-2,.,.,TRBJ2-5,CASSLENSKETQYF,TGTGCCAGCAGCTTAGAGAACAGCAAAGAGACCCAGTACTTC